The 26 T cell receptor beta chains below come from one sample, sequenced in a study of PD-1 blockade in classical Hodgkin lymphoma. Assay: immunoSEQ multiplex PCR; the TCRdb copy retains only in-frame clones and omits some. The sample lists about 97,000 clones, roughly 84% occurring once. Relapse was seen in all patients after autologous stem cell transplantation, and brentuximab vedotin exposure was variable. Sequenced material: peripheral blood mononuclear cells (PBMCs), taken at baseline. These receptors were taken from a human donor with classical Hodgkin lymphoma.

The chain combines TRBV6-1 with TRBJ1-3, with D possibly being TRBD1 (5 bases). Trimming took off 6 bases at V and 2 bases at J, with 14 bases between the two ends. This CDR3 is 15 amino acids long. From germline, CDR1 is MNHNS and CDR2 SASEGT. The CDR3 sequence: CASRVGGDTGNTIYF. The CDR3 bases are TGTGCCAGCAGGGTCGGGGGGGATACTGGAAACACCATATATTTT.

This rearrangement joins TRBV11-3 to TRBJ1-5; no reliable D call. Germline CDR1 is SGHNT and CDR2 is YENEEA. This CDR3 has 14 amino acids. V shed 1 base and J shed 3 bases, with 7 bases lying between them. The CDR3 spells CASSLAVINQPQHF. Here the CDR3 DNA reads TGTGCCAGCAGCTTAGCCGTCATCAATCAGCCCCAGCATTTT.

This chain uses TRBV29-1 with TRBJ1-5; D uncertain. CDR1 and CDR2 from the germline V gene are SQVTM and ANQGSEA. The CDR3 totals 12 residues. Between the trimmed V and J ends, which lost 4 bases and 9 bases, there was a span of 13 bases. The CDR3 nucleotides are TGCAGCGTTGGTCCCTCCGCGGGGCCCCAGCATTTT. It specifies CSVGPSAGPQHF. Full variable domain (remainder filled in from reference TRBV29-1 and TRBJ1-5): SAVISQKPSRDICQRGTSLTIQCQVDSQVTMMFWYRQQPGQSLTLIATANQGSEATYESGFVIDKFPISRPNLTFSTLTVSNMSPEDSSIYLCSVGPSAGPQHFGDGTRLSIL.

In regard to this clone: Other nucleotide sequences from this sample produce the same CDR3. The V and J genes are TRBV7-2 and TRBJ1-3, with D unresolved. There are 13 residues in the CDR3. In germline, CDR1 is SGHTA, CDR2 FQGNSA. Trimming removed 6 bases at V and 4 bases at J, with 10 bases between. The CDR3 loop is CASSRAAGNTIYF. Here the CDR3 DNA reads TGTGCCAGCAGTCGTGCGGCAGGAAACACCATATATTTT.

The chain is built from TRBV7-2 and TRBJ2-1, with D possibly called TRBD1 or TRBD2 (5 bases each). This CDR3 is built from 15 residues. V was shortened by 3 bases and J by 3 bases, with 12 bases between the two germline ends. From germline, CDR1 is SGHTA and CDR2 FQGNSA. This chain's CDR3 is CASSFRDPSYNEQFF. CDR3 coding DNA: TGTGCCAGCAGCTTCCGGGACCCAAGCTACAATGAGCAGTTCTTC.

The J gene is TRBJ2-1, the V gene TRBV11-3; D gene unclear. V lost 8 bases to trimming and J lost 5 bases, with 16 bases between them. CDR3 length equals 14 residues. Germline loops: CDR1 SGHNT, CDR2 YENEEA. Here the CDR3 reads CASSLSDHNNEQFF. The CDR3 DNA reads as TGTGCCAGCTCCTTGTCAGACCATAACAATGAGCAGTTCTTC.

This clone was seen just once. V usage is TRBV6-5 and J usage is TRBJ2-5, with TRBD2 matching 7 bases. The V gene's germline CDR1 is MNHEY and CDR2 SVGAGI. With 0 bases clipped from V and 4 bases from J, the junction kept 2 bases outside the gene matches. The CDR3 totals 14 residues. CDR3 loop: CASSYSGTTETQYF. The CDR3 bases are TGTGCCAGCAGTTACTCTGGGACTACAGAGACCCAGTACTTC.

The V and J genes are TRBV27 and TRBJ2-2, with D unresolved. Germline V CDR1 and CDR2: MNHEY, SMNVEV (reference sequence). Trimming shortened V by 2 bases and J by 2 bases, and 0 bases separated the two germline ends. The CDR3 loop spans 12 amino acids. The CDR3 spells CASSLNTGELFF. In DNA, the CDR3 is TGTGCCAGCAGTTTAAACACCGGGGAGCTGTTTTTT.

The chain joins TRBV30 to TRBJ1-3; D is undetermined. Looked up from germline, CDR1 is GTSNPN and CDR2 is SVGIG (reference sequence). This CDR3 region has 13 residues. V dropped 0 bases and J dropped 4 bases, with 7 bases sitting between them. This CDR3 reads CAWSVQPGNTIYF. The CDR3 DNA sequence: TGTGCCTGGAGTGTACAACCGGGAAACACCATATATTTT.

The chain links TRBV28 to TRBJ2-6; D is unresolved. V dropped 7 bases and J dropped 4 bases, with 5 bases sitting between them. The germline V gene encodes CDR1 MDHEN and CDR2 SYDVKM. The CDR3 extends over 12 amino acids. The CDR3 sequence is CASISGANVLTF. In DNA form, the CDR3 reads TGTGCCAGCATCTCCGGGGCCAACGTCCTGACTTTC.

This clone was recorded only once. The chain recombines TRBV5-6 with TRBJ1-4; D might be TRBD1 (5 bases). This CDR3 is built from 14 residues. V lost 0 bases and J 14 bases, leaving 17 bases between the germline ends. The V gene's germline CDR1 is SGHDT and CDR2 YYEEEE. Here the CDR3 DNA reads TGTGCCAGCAGCTTGGTGGGAGGACAAACCGGGCTGTTTTTT. This translates into CASSLVGGQTGLFF.

V usage is TRBV28 and J usage is TRBJ2-7; possibly TRBD2 for D (6 bases). The CDR3 spans 14 residues. V lost 6 bases, J lost 3 bases, and 15 bases lay in between. Germline V gives CDR1 MDHEN, CDR2 SYDVKM. The CDR3 loop reads CASRNIAADYEQYF. The DNA of the CDR3 is TGTGCCAGCAGGAACATAGCGGCAGACTACGAGCAGTACTTC.

This chain joins TRBV11-2 and TRBJ2-5; 8 positions agree with TRBD2. This CDR3 is 13 amino acids long. Germline V lookup: CDR1 SGHAT, CDR2 FQNNGV. V shed 6 bases, J shed 5 bases, and the junction held 5 bases outside the gene matches. CDR3 in DNA: TGTGCCAGCAGTCGGACTAGCCCCGAGACCCAGTACTTC. It codes for CASSRTSPETQYF.

The gene calls are TRBV2 and TRBJ2-1; TRBD2 agrees at 8 bases. V lost 10 bases, J lost 2 bases, and 4 bases stayed unmatched. CDR3 size: 13 residues. CDR1 and CDR2 from the germline V gene are SNHLY and FYNNEI. CDR3 in amino acids: CATAGLAYNEQFF. The CDR3 nucleotides read TGTGCCACCGCGGGACTAGCCTACAATGAGCAGTTCTTC.

J is TRBJ2-1 and V is TRBV9, with 8 nucleotides matching TRBD2. V lost 3 bases to trimming and J lost 9 bases; unmatched junction nucleotides: 17. Germline V gives CDR1 SGDLS, CDR2 YYNGEE. The CDR3 is 17 amino acids. CDR3: CASSAPKAGAGIVEQFF. CDR3 DNA sequence: TGTGCCAGCAGCGCCCCTAAAGCGGGAGCAGGGATCGTTGAGCAGTTCTTC.

The CDR3 protein is CASSPGGAGGPDTQYF. CDR3 in DNA: TGTGCCAGCAGTCCCGGCGGGGCGGGAGGGCCCGATACGCAGTATTTT. V and J are TRBV27 and TRBJ2-3, with 9 bases aligning to TRBD2. Germline assignment: CDR1 MNHEY and CDR2 SMNVEV (reference sequence). This CDR3 is 16 amino acids long. Unmatched junction bases numbered 12, after V lost 5 bases and J lost 6 bases.

CDR3 sequence (DNA): TGTGCCAGTAGTACCGGGGCCCTCGGGGAGCAGTTCTTC. Protein product: CASSTGALGEQFF. V and J are TRBV19 and TRBJ2-1, with D possibly being TRBD1 or TRBD2 (5 bases each). This CDR3 has 13 amino acids. V was cut by 4 bases and J by 10 bases, with 14 bases left in between. Germline CDR1 is LNHDA and CDR2 is SQIVND (reference sequence).

Only one count was recorded for this clone. The CDR3 region is CASSVDFGEQYF. CDR3 nucleotides: TGTGCCAGCAGCGTAGACTTTGGCGAGCAGTACTTC. V usage is TRBV9 and J usage is TRBJ2-7; D not resolved. The length of the CDR3 is 12 residues. CDR1 is SGDLS, CDR2 YYNGEE, per germline. V lost 0 bases to trimming and J lost 6 bases, with 7 bases between them.

Concerning this clone itself: This sample also contains other DNA sequences that code for the same CDR3. The rearrangement links TRBV2 to TRBJ1-1; no clear D. Germline assignment: CDR1 SNHLY and CDR2 FYNNEI. The CDR3 is 13 amino acids. V lost 7 bases to trimming and J lost 1 base, with 10 bases between them. DNA of the CDR3: TGTGCCAGCAAGGGCCAGGCGAACACTGAAGCTTTCTTT. This gives the protein CASKGQANTEAFF. Full variable domain (remainder filled in from reference TRBV2 and TRBJ1-1): EPEVTQTPSHQVTQMGQEVILRCVPISNHLYFYWYRQILGQKVEFLVSFYNNEISEKSEIFDDQFSVERPDGSNFTLKIRSTKLEDSAMYFCASKGQANTEAFFGQGTRLTVV.

This chain joins TRBV5-1 and TRBJ1-5, with D unclear. Per the germline V gene, CDR1 is SGHRS and CDR2 is YFSETQ. The CDR3 totals 13 residues. V dropped 2 bases and J dropped 0 bases, with 3 bases sitting between them. The CDR3 sequence is CASSLTSNQPQHF. CDR3 nucleotide sequence: TGCGCCAGCAGCTTAACTAGCAATCAGCCCCAGCATTTT.

Judged by abundance, this clone is medium-sized. The chain has TRBV19 and TRBJ1-1; unclear D gene. The germline V and J ends were trimmed by 4 bases and 0 bases, with 12 bases remaining between them. This CDR3 is 15 amino acids long. The germline gives CDR1 LNHDA, CDR2 SQIVND (reference sequence). The CDR3 loop is CASSRTSGLNTEAFF. Here the CDR3 DNA reads TGTGCCAGTAGTAGAACTTCGGGGTTGAACACTGAAGCTTTCTTT.

The J gene is TRBJ1-1, the V gene TRBV7-2, with a weak D call TRBD1 (5 bases). With 3 bases removed from V and 4 bases from J, the gap between germline ends came to 15 bases. CDR3 length: 15 residues. Germline V gene data show CDR1 as SGHTA and CDR2 as FQGNSA. CDR3 coding DNA: TGTGCCAGCAGCTTGGCTGGGGGGACCCTCACTGAAGCTTTCTTT. Translation gives CASSLAGGTLTEAFF.

The genes are TRBV5-8 and TRBJ2-1; D ambiguous. The CDR3 contains 13 residues. With 4 bases removed from V and 7 bases from J, the gap between germline ends came to 12 bases. Germline lookup yields CDR1 SGHTS and CDR2 YDEGEE. CDR3 nucleotide sequence: TGTGCCAGCAGCCTCTTTTTATGGAATGAGCAGTTCTTC. Amino acid sequence: CASSLFLWNEQFF.

V and J are TRBV13 and TRBJ2-3; D is undetermined. From germline, CDR1 is PRHDT and CDR2 FYEKMQ (reference sequence). CDR3 length: 12 amino acids. Trimming shortened V by 5 bases and J by 11 bases, and 14 bases separated the two germline ends. CDR3 amino acids: CASSQTPVVQYF. In DNA form, the CDR3 reads TGTGCCAGCAGCCAGACCCCTGTGGTGCAGTATTTT.

This clone was observed once. The chain carries TRBV6-6 and TRBJ1-2; D remains unclear. Trimming shortened V by 7 bases and J by 0 bases, and 12 bases separated the two germline ends. This CDR3 spans 14 amino acids. Germline CDR1 is MNHNY and CDR2 is SVGAGI (reference sequence). The CDR3 reads CASMQRGANYGYTF. DNA for the CDR3: TGTGCCAGCATGCAACGCGGGGCTAACTATGGCTACACCTTC.

The chain has TRBV27 and TRBJ2-5; the D gene is possibly TRBD2 (5 bases). V lost 6 bases to trimming and J lost 2 bases, with 16 bases between them. The CDR3 sequence is 15 residues long. Germline loops: CDR1 MNHEY, CDR2 SMNVEV (reference sequence). CDR3 amino acids: CASSFWRTVQETQYF. CDR3 in DNA: TGTGCCAGCAGCTTCTGGAGGACGGTTCAAGAGACCCAGTACTTC.